The source of this TCR beta chain is a study of CD8 T cells in Susac syndrome. RNA totalling roughly 0.45 to 1 ug underwent reverse transcription with random hexamers. Each CDR3 protein gets one entry after TCRdb re-called the immunoSEQ multiplex PCR reads with MiXCR. The top ten clones hold 0.075% to 0.1% of a sample with 140,000 to 150,000 distinct CDR3 sequences, approximately 94% of them seen once. Germline-derived CDR1 and CDR2 are MDHEN and SYDVKM. Trimming took 5 bases from V and 7 from J, leaving 11 bases between them. There are 12 residues in the CDR3. The study used healthy donors as controls matched for age and sex.

The TCR sequence derives from a human donor in good health. The sequencing sample was made of CD4+ T cells from PBMCs. The chain links TRBV28 to TRBJ1-2; no firm D call. The CDR3 DNA follows: TGTGCCAGCAGTACCTGGACTGTTGGCTACACCTTC. Translated: CASSTWTVGYTF.